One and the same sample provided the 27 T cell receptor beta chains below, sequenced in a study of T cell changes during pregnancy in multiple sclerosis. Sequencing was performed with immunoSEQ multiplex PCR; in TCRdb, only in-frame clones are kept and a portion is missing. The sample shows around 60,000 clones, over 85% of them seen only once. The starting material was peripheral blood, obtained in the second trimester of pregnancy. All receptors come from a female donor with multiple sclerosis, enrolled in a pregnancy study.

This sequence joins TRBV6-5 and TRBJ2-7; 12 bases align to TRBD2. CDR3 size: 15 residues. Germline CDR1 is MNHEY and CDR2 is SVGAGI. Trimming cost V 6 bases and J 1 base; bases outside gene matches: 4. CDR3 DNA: TGTGCCAGCAGATCGGGACTAGCGGGTTCCTACGAGCAGTACTTC. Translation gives CASRSGLAGSYEQYF.

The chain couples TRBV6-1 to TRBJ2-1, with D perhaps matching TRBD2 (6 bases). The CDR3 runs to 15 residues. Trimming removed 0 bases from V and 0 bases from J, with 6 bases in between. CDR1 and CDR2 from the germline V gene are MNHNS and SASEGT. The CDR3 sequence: CASSEASGSYNEQFF. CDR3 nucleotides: TGTGCCAGCAGTGAAGCTAGCGGCTCCTACAATGAGCAGTTCTTC.

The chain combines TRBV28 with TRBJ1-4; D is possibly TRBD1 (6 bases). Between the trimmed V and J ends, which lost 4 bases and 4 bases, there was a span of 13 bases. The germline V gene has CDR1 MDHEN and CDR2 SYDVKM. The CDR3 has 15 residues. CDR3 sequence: CASSSQDSFNEKLFF. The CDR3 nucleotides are TGTGCCAGCAGTTCACAGGACAGCTTTAATGAAAAACTGTTTTTT.

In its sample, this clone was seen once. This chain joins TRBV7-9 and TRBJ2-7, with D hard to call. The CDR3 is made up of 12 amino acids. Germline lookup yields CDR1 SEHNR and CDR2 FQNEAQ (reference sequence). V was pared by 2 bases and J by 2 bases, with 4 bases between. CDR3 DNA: TGTGCCAGCAGCTTAAATACCTACGAGCAGTACTTC. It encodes CASSLNTYEQYF. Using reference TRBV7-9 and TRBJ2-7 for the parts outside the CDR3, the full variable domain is DTGVSQNPRHKITKRGQNVTFRCDPISEHNRLYWYRQTLGQGPEFLTYFQNEAQLEKSRLLSDRFSAERPKGSFSTLEIQRTEQGDSAMYLCASSLNTYEQYFGPGTRLTVT.

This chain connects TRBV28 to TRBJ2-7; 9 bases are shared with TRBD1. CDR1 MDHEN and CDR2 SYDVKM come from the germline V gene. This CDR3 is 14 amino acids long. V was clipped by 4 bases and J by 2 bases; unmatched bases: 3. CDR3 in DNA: TGTGCCAGCAGTTCCGACAGGGGGGCCTACGAGCAGTACTTC. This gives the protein CASSSDRGAYEQYF. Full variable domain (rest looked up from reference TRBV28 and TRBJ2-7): DVKVTQSSRYLVKRTGEKVFLECVQDMDHENMFWYRQDPGLGLRLIYFSYDVKMKEKGDIPEGYSVSREKKERFSLILESASTNQTSMYLCASSSDRGAYEQYFGPGTRLTVT.

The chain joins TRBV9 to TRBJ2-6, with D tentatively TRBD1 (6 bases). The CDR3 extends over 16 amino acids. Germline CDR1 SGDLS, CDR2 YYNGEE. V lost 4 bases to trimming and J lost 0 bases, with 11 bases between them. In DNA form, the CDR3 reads TGTGCCAGCAGCCGGACAGCCACCTCTGGGGCCAACGTCCTGACTTTC. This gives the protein CASSRTATSGANVLTF.

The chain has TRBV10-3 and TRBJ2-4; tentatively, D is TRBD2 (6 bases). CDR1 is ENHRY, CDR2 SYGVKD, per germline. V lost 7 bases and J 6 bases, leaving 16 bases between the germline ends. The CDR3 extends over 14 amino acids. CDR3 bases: TGTGCCATCACCGAACGGGAGTTTTCAAACATTCAGTACTTC. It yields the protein CAITEREFSNIQYF.

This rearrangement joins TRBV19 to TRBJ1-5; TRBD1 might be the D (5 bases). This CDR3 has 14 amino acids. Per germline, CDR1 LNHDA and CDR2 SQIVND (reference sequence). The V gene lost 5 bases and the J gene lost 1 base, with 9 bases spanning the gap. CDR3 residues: CASSPTASNQPQHF. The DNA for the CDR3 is TGTGCCAGTAGTCCGACAGCAAGCAATCAGCCCCAGCATTTT.

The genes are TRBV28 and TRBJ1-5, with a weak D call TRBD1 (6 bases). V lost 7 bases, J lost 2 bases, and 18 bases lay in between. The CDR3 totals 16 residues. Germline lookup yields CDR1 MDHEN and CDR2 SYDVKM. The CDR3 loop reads CASNRGGARGNQPQHF. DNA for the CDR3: TGTGCCAGCAATCGGGGGGGGGCGAGGGGCAATCAGCCCCAGCATTTT.

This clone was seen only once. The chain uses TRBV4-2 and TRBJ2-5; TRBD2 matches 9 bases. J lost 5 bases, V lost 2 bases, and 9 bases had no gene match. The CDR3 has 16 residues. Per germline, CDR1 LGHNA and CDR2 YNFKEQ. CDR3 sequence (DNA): TGTGCCAGCAGCCAAACTAGGACCACTAGCGGGGAGACCCAGTACTTC. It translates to CASSQTRTTSGETQYF.

The CDR3: CASSSTGTRTSEQYF. The CDR3 DNA reads as TGCGCCAGCAGCTCTACCGGGACTAGAACCTCCGAGCAGTACTTC. This sequence joins TRBV5-1 and TRBJ2-7; 8 bases map to TRBD2. The CDR3 consists of 15 residues. V lost 3 bases, J lost 6 bases, and 11 bases stayed unmatched. The germline V gene encodes CDR1 SGHRS and CDR2 YFSETQ.

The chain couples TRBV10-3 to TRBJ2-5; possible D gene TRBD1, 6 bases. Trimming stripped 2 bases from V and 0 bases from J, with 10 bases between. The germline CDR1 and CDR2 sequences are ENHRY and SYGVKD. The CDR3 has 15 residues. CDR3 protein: CAISERQGYQETQYF. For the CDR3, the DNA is TGTGCCATCAGTGAGCGCCAGGGGTACCAAGAGACCCAGTACTTC.

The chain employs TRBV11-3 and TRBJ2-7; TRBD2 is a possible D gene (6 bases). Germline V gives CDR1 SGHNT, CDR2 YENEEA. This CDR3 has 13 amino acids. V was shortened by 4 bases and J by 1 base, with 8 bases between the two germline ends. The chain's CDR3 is CASSWGDSYEQYF. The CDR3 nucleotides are TGTGCCAGCAGCTGGGGGGATTCCTACGAGCAGTACTTC.

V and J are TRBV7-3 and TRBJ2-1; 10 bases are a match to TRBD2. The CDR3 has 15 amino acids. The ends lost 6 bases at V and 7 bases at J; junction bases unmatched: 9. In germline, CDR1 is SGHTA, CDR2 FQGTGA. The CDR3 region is CASRDDSGRGNEQFF. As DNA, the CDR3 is TGTGCCAGCAGAGATGACAGCGGGAGGGGGAATGAGCAGTTCTTC.

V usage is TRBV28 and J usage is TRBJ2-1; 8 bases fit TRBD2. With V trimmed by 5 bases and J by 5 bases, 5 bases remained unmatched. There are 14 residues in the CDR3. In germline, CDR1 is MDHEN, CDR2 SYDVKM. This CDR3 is CASSPAGADNEQFF. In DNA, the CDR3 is TGTGCCAGCAGTCCAGCGGGAGCGGACAATGAGCAGTTCTTC.

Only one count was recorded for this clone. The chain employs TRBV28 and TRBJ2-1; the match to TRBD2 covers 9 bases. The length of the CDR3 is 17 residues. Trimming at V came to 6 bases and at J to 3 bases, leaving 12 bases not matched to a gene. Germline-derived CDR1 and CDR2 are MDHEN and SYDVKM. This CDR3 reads CASSPPGLAGIYNEQFF. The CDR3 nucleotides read TGTGCCAGCAGCCCCCCGGGGCTAGCGGGGATCTACAATGAGCAGTTCTTC.

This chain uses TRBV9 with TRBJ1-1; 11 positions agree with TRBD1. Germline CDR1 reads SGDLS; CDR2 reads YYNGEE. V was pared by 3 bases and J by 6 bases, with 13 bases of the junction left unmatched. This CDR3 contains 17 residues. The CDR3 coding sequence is TGTGCCAGCAGCGATGAGACCTCTTGGGGACAGGGGGCTGAAGCTTTCTTT. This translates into CASSDETSWGQGAEAFF. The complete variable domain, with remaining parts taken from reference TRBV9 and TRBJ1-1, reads DSGVTQTPKHLITATGQRVTLRCSPRSGDLSVYWYQQSLDQGLQFLIQYYNGEERAKGNILERFSAQQFPDLHSELNLSSLELGDSALYFCASSDETSWGQGAEAFFGQGTRLTVV.

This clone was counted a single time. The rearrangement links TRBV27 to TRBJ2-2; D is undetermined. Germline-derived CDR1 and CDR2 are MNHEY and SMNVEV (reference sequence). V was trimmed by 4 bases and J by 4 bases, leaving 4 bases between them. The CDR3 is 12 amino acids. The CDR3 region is CASSYSTGELFF. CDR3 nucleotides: TGTGCCAGCAGTTATAGCACCGGGGAGCTGTTTTTT.

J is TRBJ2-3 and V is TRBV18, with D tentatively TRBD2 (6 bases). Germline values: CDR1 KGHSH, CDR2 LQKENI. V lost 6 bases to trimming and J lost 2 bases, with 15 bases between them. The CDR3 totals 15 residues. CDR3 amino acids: CASSRDPTSTDTQYF. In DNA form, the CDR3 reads TGTGCCAGCTCGCGGGACCCGACTTCCACAGATACGCAGTATTTT.

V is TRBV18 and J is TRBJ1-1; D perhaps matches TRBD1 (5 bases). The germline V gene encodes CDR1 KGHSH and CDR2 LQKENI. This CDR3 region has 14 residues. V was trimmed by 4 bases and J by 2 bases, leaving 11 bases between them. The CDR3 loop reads CASSRETVNTEAFF. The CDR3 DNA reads TGTGCCAGCTCACGCGAGACAGTTAACACTGAAGCTTTCTTT.

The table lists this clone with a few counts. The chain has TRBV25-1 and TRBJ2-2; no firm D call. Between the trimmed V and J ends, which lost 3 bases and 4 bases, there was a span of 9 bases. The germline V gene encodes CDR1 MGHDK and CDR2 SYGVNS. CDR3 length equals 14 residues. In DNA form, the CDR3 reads TGTGCCAGCAGTGATCCCGGGTTCACCGGGGAGCTGTTTTTT. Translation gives CASSDPGFTGELFF.

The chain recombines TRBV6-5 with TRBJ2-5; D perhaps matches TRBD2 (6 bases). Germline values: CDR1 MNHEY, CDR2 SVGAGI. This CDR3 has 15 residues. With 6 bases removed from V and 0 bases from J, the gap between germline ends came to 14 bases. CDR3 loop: CASSLGGSDQETQYF. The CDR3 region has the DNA TGTGCCAGCAGCCTGGGGGGATCTGACCAAGAGACCCAGTACTTC.

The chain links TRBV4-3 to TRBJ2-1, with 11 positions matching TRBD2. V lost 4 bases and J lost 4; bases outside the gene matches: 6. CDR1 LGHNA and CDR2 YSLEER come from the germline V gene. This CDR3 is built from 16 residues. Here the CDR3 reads CASSPQTSGNYNEQFF. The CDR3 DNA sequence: TGCGCCAGCAGCCCTCAGACTAGCGGGAATTACAATGAGCAGTTCTTC.

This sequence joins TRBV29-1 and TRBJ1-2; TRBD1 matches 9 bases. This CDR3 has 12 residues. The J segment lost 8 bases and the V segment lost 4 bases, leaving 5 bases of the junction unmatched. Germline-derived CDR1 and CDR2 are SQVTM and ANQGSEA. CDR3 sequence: CSVGWTGEGYTF. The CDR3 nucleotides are TGCAGCGTTGGTTGGACAGGGGAAGGCTACACCTTC.

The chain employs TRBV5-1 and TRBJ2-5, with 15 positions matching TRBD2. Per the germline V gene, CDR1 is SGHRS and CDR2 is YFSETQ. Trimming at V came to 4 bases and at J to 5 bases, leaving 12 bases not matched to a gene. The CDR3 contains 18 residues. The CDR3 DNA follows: TGCGCCAGCAGCCGAGGGACTAGCGGGAGGCTTTCTTTCGAGACCCAGTACTTC. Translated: CASSRGTSGRLSFETQYF.

CDR3 in DNA: TGCAGCGTTGAAGAGGGGCAGGGGGGATTTGCCTCTGGGGCCAACGTCCTGACTTTC. Translating gives CSVEEGQGGFASGANVLTF. This sequence joins TRBV29-1 and TRBJ2-6; a weak D match, TRBD1 (7 bases). The CDR3 is made up of 19 amino acids. V gave up 0 bases and J gave up 0 bases, with 18 bases separating them. Germline CDR1 reads SQVTM; CDR2 reads ANQGSEA.

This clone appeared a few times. Written as DNA, the CDR3 is TGTGCCAGCAGTACCTGGACAGGGGTTGAAGCTTTCTTT. Its translation is CASSTWTGVEAFF. The chain recombines TRBV27 with TRBJ1-1; 9 bases line up with TRBD1. The V segment lost 5 bases and the J segment 7 bases; nucleotides outside the gene matches: 5. Germline V lookup: CDR1 MNHEY, CDR2 SMNVEV (reference sequence). This CDR3 is 13 amino acids long.